This T cell receptor (beta chain) appears in the sequencing data of a study of T-cell memory formation after mild COVID-19. Study conclusions and caveats: A balance of CD4 and CD8 characterized clones contracting day 15 to 85, whereas later expanders leaned CD4+.

Losses at the gene ends were 6 bases for V and 9 bases for J; bases not matched to a gene: 6. Germline CDR1 SNHLY, CDR2 FYNNEI. The CDR3 totals 12 residues. As regards this clonotype: Its antigen remains unknown.

TCR alpha and TCR beta cDNA libraries carrying sample barcodes and UMIs came from 5'RACE with constant-segment primers. MiXCR, applied by TCRdb to the 5' RACE reads, yields one record per CDR3 protein. Of hundreds of thousands of distinct CDR3 sequences listed, roughly a fifth are singletons. V gene TRBV2 combines with J gene TRBJ2-5; 8 nucleotides align to TRBD1. Sequencing input: PBMCs or a T cell subset sorted from them (not recorded which). The sequence was collected from an adult woman who had mild COVID-19 (a few samples of this study predate the infection). Cell type and time point are not known. CDR3 protein: CASSGQGLPQYF. The CDR3, as DNA: TGTGCCAGCAGCGGACAGGGTCTGCCCCAGTACTTC.